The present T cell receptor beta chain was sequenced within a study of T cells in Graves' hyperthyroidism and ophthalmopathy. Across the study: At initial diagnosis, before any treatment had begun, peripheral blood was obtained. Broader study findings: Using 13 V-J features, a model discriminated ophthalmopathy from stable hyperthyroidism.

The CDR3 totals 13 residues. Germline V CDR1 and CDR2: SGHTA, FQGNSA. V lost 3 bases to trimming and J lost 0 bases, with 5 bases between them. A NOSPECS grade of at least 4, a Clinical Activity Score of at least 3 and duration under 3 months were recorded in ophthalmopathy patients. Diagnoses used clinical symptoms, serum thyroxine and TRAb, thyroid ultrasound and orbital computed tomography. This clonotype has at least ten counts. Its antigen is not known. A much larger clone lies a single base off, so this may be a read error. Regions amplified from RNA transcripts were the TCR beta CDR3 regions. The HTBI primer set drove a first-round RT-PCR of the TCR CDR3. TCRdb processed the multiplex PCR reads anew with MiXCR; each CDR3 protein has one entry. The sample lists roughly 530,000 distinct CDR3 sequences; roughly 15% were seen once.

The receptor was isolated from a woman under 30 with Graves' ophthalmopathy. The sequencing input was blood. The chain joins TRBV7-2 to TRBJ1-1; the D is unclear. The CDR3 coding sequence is TGTGCCAGCAGCTTCGACATGAACACTGAAGCTTTCTTT. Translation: CASSFDMNTEAFF.